The 5 T cell receptor beta chains below all came from one sample that was sequenced in a study of OX40 agonist ivuxolimab in advanced cancers. The repertoire was sequenced with immunoSEQ multiplex PCR; TCRdb's copy has only in-frame clones and lacks some. The profile shows about 100,000 clones, approximately 90% of them singletons. The sample in question was CD4+ or CD8+ T cells sorted from blood, obtained in a trial of the OX40 agonist ivuxolimab. Source of these receptors: an adult with an advanced solid tumor such as melanoma, head and neck, liver or kidney cancer.

The gene calls are TRBV12-2 and TRBJ2-7; TRBD2 was called by the table and not checked on the DNA. TRBV12-2 is a listed pseudogene. CDR3 size: 19 residues. The DNA of the CDR3 is TGTGCAAGTCGCTTTTATGGTGCTAGCGGGAGAGACCCTAACTACGAGCAGTACTTC. It translates to CASRFYGASGRDPNYEQYF.

In DNA, the CDR3 is TGCGCCAGCAGTGCACACACAGGACCGTTGGATGAAAAACTGTTTTTT. This sequence encodes CASSAHTGPLDEKLFF. The genes are TRBV10-1 and TRBJ1-4, with a tentative D call TRBD1 (5 bases). V lost 4 bases, J lost 6 bases, and 18 bases lay in between. The CDR3 loop spans 16 amino acids. Germline V CDR1 and CDR2: WNHNN, SYGVQD (reference sequence).

V and J are TRBV6-6 and TRBJ2-7; TRBD1 matches 7 bases. This CDR3 has 14 amino acids. The germline gives CDR1 MNHNY, CDR2 SVGAGI (reference sequence). Losses at the gene ends were 6 bases for V and 8 bases for J; bases not matched to a gene: 13. This CDR3 reads CASRIGTDSDKQYF. The CDR3 nucleotides read TGTGCCAGCAGAATCGGGACAGACTCCGACAAGCAGTACTTC.

The chain has TRBV5-4 and TRBJ1-4; D not resolved. Germline CDR1 SGHNT, CDR2 YYREEE (reference sequence). The V gene lost 0 bases and the J gene lost 1 base, with 7 bases spanning the gap. This CDR3 is built from 15 residues. The CDR3 region has the DNA TGTGCCAGCAGCTTGGTGGCCGGAACTAATGAAAAACTGTTTTTT. Its translation: CASSLVAGTNEKLFF.

The chain has TRBV5-1 and TRBJ2-2, with D possibly TRBD1 on 6 matching bases. This CDR3 comprises 15 residues. V shed 6 bases and J shed 5 bases, with 17 bases lying between them. The germline CDR1 and CDR2 sequences are SGHRS and YFSETQ. CDR3 loop: CASTPSRGGTGELFF. The CDR3, as DNA: TGCGCCAGCACTCCCTCCAGGGGTGGGACCGGGGAGCTGTTTTTT.